The present T cell receptor (beta chain) was sequenced within a study of shared clonotypes between healthy human individuals. Clones were sequenced by immunoSEQ multiplex PCR, and TCRdb holds only the in-frame ones, with some missing. The sample holds about a million clones, more than 75% seen once. As to this clone: The same CDR3 also results from other DNA sequences found in this sample.

The germline V and J ends were trimmed by 3 bases and 0 bases, with 3 bases remaining between them. CDR1 is LNHDA and CDR2 is SQIVND in the germline V gene (reference sequence). CDR3 length equals 13 residues. Sequencing was performed on memory CD4+ T cells sorted from blood. Subset defined: CD45RA-negative fraction. This TCR was sampled from a man between 18 and 35 years old in good health. The chain is built from TRBV19 and TRBJ1-3; no definite D call. CDR3 bases: TGTGCCAGTAGTATCAGCTCTGGAAACACCATATATTTT. Translation gives CASSISSGNTIYF.